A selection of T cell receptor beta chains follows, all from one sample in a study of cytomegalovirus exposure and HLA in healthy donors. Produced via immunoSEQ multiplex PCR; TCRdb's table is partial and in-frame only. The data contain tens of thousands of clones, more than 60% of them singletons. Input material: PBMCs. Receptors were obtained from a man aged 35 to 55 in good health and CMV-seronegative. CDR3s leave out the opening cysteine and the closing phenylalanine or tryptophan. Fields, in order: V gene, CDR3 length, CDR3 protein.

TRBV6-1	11	ASSEGGWTEAF
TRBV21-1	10	ASPGQGYEQY
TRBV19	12	ASTKDRFNQPQH
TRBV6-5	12	ASSRAQTNYGYT
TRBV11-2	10	ASSFEYTEAF
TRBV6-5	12	ASSYERQANTIY
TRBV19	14	ASRPGWGGQNTEAF
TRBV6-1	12	ASSVALEGYEQF
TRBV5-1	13	ASSLRTGRTGELF
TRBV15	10	ATSSSYNEQF
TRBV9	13	ASSVGTGQYNEQF
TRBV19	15	ASSLGTGQALNTEAF
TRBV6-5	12	ASRKSDRAAEAF
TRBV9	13	ASSVGVRAGVGYT
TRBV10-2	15	ASSELGQGGMTGELF
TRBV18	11	ASSPFGGDQAF
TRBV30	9	AWKGGTEAF
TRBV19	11	ASNQGLVHGYT
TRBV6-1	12	ASTPQVSGNTIY
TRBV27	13	ASSDGQGSNQPQH
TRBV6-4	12	ASSADRSNSPLH
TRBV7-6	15	ASSLGAAGPPTDTQY
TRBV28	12	ASYGQGTNYGYT
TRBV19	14	ASSIVSRGGHQPQH
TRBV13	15	ASSYSRVGGRLYGYT
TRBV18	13	ASSSGQGSGEKLF
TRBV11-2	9	ASSNTVTAF
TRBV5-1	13	ASSLTNTGLDGYT
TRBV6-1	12	ATRGGPGRETQY
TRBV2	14	ASRPPGASGQETQY
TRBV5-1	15	ASSMDGGRQMNTEAF
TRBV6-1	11	ASSGQVQETQY
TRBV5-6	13	ASSPTGGAWSTIY
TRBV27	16	ASAPLQGILYSNQPQH
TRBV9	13	ASSVAWGPGQGRF
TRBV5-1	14	ASRRGGSTTNEKLF
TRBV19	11	ASNVRGGYGYT
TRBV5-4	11	ASSRQGSHEQY
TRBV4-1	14	ASSRNPGQGTTEAF
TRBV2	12	ASRKGPNQETQY
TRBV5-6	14	ASSLGFVGGVNEQF
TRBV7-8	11	ASTRGSNQPQH
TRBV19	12	ASSRASGQRGYT
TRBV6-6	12	ASSLGLDFNEQY
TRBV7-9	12	ASSPRTAFYEQY
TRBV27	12	ASSSLAGVGEQY
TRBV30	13	AWSKKGLADNEQF
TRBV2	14	ASSEQGQGSSVPQH
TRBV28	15	ASSYTGPRLLSYGYT
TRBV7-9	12	ASRPPGQGYEQY
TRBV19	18	ASSRGLAGGYTRNTGELF
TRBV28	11	ASSYTGVETQY
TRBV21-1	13	ASSVYTRNFYEQY
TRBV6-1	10	ASSEQGNTQY
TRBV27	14	ASSGTRISPRETQY
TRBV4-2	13	ASSQAQGADQPQH